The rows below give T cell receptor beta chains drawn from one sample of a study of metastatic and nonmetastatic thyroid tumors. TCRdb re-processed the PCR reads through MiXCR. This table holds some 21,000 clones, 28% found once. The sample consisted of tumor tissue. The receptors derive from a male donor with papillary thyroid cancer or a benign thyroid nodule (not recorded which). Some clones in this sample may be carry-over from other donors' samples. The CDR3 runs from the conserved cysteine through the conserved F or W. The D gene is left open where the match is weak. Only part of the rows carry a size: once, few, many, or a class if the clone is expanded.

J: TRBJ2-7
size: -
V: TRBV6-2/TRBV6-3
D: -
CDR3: CASSSIGLPGPTWPNEQYF
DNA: TGTGCCAGCAGTTCAATCGGGTTACCCGGCCCGACGTGGCCCAACGAGCAGTACTTC

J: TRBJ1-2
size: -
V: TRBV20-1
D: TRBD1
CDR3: CSARRDRAGGYTF
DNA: TGCAGTGCTAGGCGGGACAGGGCGGGTGGCTACACCTTC

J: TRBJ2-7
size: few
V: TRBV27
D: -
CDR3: CASSLQGNYEQYF
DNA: TGTGCCAGCAGTTTACAGGGAAACTACGAGCAGTACTTC

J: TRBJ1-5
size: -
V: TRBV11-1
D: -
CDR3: CASSLSPEGDNQPQHF
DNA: TGTGCCAGCAGCTTATCTCCCGAGGGGGACAATCAGCCCCAGCATTTT

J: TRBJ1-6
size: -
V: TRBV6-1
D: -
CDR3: CASSGASGKGSSPLHF
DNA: TGTGCCAGCAGTGGTGCCTCGGGGAAGGGATCCTCACCCCTCCACTTT

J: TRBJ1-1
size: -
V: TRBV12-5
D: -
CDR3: CASASGRTTEAFF
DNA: TGTGCTAGCGCTTCAGGGAGAACCACTGAAGCTTTCTTT

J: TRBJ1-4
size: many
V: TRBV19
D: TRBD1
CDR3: CASRPSETGANEKLFF
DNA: TGTGCCAGCCGCCCTTCGGAGACAGGGGCTAATGAAAAACTGTTTTTT

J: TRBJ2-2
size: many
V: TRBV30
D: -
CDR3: CAWSGLANTGEPFF
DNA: TGTGCCTGGAGTGGTCTAGCGAACACCGGGGAGCCGTTTTTT

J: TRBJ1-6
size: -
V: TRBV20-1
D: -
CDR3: CSAATDTGETPLHF
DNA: TGCAGTGCTGCAACGGACACCGGGGAGACACCCCTCCACTTT

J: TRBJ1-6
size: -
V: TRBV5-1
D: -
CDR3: CASSSFQGIEGSPLHF
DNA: TGCGCCAGCAGCTCATTTCAGGGAATCGAAGGTTCACCCCTCCACTTT

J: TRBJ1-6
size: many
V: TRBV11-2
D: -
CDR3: CASSLSGLALHF
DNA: TGTGCCAGCAGCTTATCGGGACTGGCCCTCCACTTT

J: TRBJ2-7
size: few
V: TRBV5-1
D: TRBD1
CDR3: CASRRQGVGSYEQYF
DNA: TGCGCCAGCAGGAGGCAGGGGGTAGGGTCCTACGAGCAGTACTTC

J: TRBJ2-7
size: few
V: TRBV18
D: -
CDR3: CASSPGSYEQYF
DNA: TGTGCCAGCTCACCAGGGAGCTACGAGCAGTACTTC

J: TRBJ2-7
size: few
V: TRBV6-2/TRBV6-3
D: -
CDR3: CASTSVREDEYEQYF
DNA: TGTGCCAGCACGTCCGTTAGGGAAGATGAGTACGAGCAGTACTTC

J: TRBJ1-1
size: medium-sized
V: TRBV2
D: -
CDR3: CASSEGRGMAFF
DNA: TGTGCCAGCAGTGAAGGGAGAGGGATGGCTTTCTTT

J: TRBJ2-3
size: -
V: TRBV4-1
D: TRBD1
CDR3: CASSQPVRGPRTDTQYF
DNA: TGCGCCAGCAGCCAGCCCGTGAGGGGGCCACGGACAGATACGCAGTATTTT

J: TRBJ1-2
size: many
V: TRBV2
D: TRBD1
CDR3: CASKRQGVYGYTF
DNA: TGTGCCAGCAAACGACAGGGGGTCTATGGCTACACCTTC

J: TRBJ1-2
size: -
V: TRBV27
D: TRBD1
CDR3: CASSQSGQLLWGYTF
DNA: TGTGCCAGCAGCCAATCGGGACAGCTTCTCTGGGGCTACACCTTC

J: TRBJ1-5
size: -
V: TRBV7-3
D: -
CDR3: CASSPDGEVQPHHF
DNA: TGTGCCAGCAGCCCGGACGGGGAGGTCCAGCCCCATCATTTT

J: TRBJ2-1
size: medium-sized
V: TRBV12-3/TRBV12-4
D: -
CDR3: CASSGAGDYYNEQFF
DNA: TGTGCCAGCAGCGGAGCAGGGGACTATTACAATGAGCAGTTCTTC

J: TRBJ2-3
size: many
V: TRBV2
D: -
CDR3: CASSRISGQDFTDTQYF
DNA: TGTGCCAGTAGCCGCATTAGCGGACAGGATTTCACAGATACGCAGTATTTT

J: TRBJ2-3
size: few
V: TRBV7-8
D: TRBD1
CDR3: CASSLAARTGTSTDTQYF
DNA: TGTGCCAGCAGCTTAGCCGCCCGGACAGGAACTAGCACAGATACGCAGTATTTT

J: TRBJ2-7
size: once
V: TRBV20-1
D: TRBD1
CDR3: CSARDIEGGQYEQYF
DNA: TGCAGTGCTAGAGATATCGAAGGGGGCCAGTACGAGCAGTACTTC

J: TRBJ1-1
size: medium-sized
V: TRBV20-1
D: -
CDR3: CSATYMVNTEAFF
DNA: TGCAGTGCAACGTATATGGTGAACACTGAAGCTTTCTTT

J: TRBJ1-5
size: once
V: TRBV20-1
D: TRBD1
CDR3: CSARPGTDGPQHF
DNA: TGCAGTGCTAGACCCGGGACAGACGGGCCCCAGCATTTT

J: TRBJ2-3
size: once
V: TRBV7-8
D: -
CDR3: CASSLAETPTDTQYF
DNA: TGTGCCAGCAGCTTAGCCGAGACTCCCACAGATACGCAGTATTTT

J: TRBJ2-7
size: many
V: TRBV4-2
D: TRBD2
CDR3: CASSQERTRGYEQYF
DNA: TGTGCCAGCAGCCAAGAAAGGACTAGAGGCTATGAGCAGTACTTC

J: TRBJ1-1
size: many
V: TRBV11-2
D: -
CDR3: CASSRRTQAPTEAFF
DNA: TGTGCCAGCAGCCGGAGGACACAGGCCCCCACTGAAGCTTTCTTT

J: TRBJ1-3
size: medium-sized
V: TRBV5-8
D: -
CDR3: CASQRLDTIYF
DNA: TGTGCCTCCCAGAGGTTGGACACCATATATTTT

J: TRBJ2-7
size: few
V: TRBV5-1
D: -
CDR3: CASSLGGVTSYEQYF
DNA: TGCGCCAGCAGCCTGGGCGGGGTGACCTCCTACGAGCAGTACTTC

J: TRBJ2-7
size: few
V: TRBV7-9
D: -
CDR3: CAGSGNHYEQYF
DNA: TGTGCCGGGAGTGGTAACCACTACGAGCAGTACTTC

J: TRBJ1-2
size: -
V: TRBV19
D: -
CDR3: CASSIGPGPAYGYTF
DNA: TGTGCCAGTAGTATCGGTCCAGGGCCAGCGTATGGCTACACCTTC

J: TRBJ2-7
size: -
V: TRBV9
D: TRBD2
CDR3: CASSVALADPLEQYF
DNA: TGTGCCAGCAGCGTAGCTCTAGCGGATCCCTTGGAGCAGTACTTC

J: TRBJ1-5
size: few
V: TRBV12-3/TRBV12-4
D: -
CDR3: CASSIGLRSNQPQHF
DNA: TGCGCCAGCAGTATCGGTTTGCGCTCTAATCAGCCCCAGCATTTT

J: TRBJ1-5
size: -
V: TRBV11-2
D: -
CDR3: CASSLNPAGASRQPQHF
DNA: TGTGCCAGCAGCTTAAACCCGGCAGGGGCGTCGAGGCAGCCCCAGCATTTT

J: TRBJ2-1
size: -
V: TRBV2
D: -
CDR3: CASSERMSSYNEQFF
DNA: TGTGCCAGCAGTGAAAGAATGAGCTCCTACAATGAGCAGTTCTTC

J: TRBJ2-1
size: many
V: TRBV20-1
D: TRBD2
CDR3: CSASGTNYNEQFF
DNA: TGCAGTGCTAGTGGGACTAACTACAATGAGCAGTTCTTC

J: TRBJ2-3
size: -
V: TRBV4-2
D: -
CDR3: CASSQGLSQRTDTQYF
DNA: TGTGCCAGCAGCCAAGGGTTAAGTCAACGCACAGATACGCAGTATTTT

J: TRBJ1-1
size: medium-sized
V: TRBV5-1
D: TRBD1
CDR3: CASSPDRGSTEAFF
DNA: TGCGCCAGCAGCCCGGACAGGGGCAGCACTGAAGCTTTCTTT

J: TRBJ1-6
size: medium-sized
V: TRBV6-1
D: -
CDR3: CASLRTGNSPLHF
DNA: TGTGCCAGTCTTAGGACGGGTAATTCACCCCTCCACTTT

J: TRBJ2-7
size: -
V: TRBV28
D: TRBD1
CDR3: CASSPSGTGTYEQYF
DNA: TGTGCCAGCAGTCCCTCCGGGACAGGGACTTACGAGCAGTACTTC

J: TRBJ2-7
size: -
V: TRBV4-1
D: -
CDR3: CASSQVGYEQYF
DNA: TGCGCCAGCAGCCAAGTTGGCTACGAGCAGTACTTC

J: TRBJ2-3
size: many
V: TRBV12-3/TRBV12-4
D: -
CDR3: CASGPTKTQYF
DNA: TGTGCCAGCGGGCCCACCAAGACGCAGTATTTT

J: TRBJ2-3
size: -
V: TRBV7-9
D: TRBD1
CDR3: CASSTQGADTQYF
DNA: TGTGCCAGCAGCACCCAGGGGGCCGATACGCAGTATTTT

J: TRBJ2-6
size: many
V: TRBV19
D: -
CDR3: CASSIGVVLTF
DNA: TGTGCCAGTAGTATAGGGGTCGTCCTGACTTTC

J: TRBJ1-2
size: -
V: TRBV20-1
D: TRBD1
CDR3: CSARRTGRFGDGYTF
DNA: TGCAGTGCTAGAAGGACAGGGCGGTTTGGCGATGGCTACACCTTC

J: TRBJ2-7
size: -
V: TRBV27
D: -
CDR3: CASSSGQRAYEQYF
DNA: TGTGCCAGCAGTTCAGGACAAAGGGCCTACGAGCAGTACTTC

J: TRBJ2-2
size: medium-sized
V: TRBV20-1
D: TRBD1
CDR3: CSARTGPNTGELFF
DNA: TGCAGTGCAAGGACAGGTCCGAACACCGGGGAGCTGTTTTTT

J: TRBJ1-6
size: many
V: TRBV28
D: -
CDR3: CASTRAEGISPLHF
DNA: TGTGCCAGCACTAGAGCAGAAGGTATTTCACCCCTCCACTTT

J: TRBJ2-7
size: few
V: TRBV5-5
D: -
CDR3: CASSLAGPRKEQYF
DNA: TGTGCCAGCAGCTTGGCGGGTCCCCGTAAAGAGCAGTACTTC

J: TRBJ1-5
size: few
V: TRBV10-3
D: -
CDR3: CAISAHLGSSNQPQHF
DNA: TGTGCCATCAGTGCACACCTGGGCTCTAGCAATCAGCCCCAGCATTTT

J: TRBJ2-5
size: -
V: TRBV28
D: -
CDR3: CASSSSRSNEGETKYF
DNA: TGTGCCAGCAGCTCGTCCCGGTCGAACGAAGGGGAGACCAAGTACTTC